This T cell receptor (beta chain) was identified in a study of cytomegalovirus exposure and HLA in healthy donors. The CDR3 contains 13 residues. The germline gives CDR1 SGHRS, CDR2 YFSETQ. With 4 bases removed from V and 2 bases from J, the gap between germline ends came to 6 bases. Primers: 60 Vbeta forward and 13 Jbeta reverse. Generated by immunoSEQ multiplex PCR, the TCRdb table keeps only in-frame clones and is missing some. Of more than 95,000 clones in the sample, roughly 85% were seen once. The rearrangement links TRBV5-1 to TRBJ2-2; D gene uncertain. Material: PBMCs. The clonotype was recovered from a man younger than 30 in good health and CMV-seropositive. The CDR3 spells CASSHLNTGELFF. The CDR3 bases are TGCGCCAGCAGCCACCTAAACACCGGGGAGCTGTTTTTT.